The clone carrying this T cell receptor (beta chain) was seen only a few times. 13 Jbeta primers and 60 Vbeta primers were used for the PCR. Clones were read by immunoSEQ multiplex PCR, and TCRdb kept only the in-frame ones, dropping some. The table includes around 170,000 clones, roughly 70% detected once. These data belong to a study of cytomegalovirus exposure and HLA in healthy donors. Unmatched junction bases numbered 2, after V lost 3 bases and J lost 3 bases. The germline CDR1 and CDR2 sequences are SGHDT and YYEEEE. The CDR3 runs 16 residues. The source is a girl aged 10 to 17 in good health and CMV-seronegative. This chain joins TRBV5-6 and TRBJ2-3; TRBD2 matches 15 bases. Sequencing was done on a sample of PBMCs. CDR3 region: CASSWGLAGGTDTQYF. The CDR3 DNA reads TGTGCCAGCAGCTGGGGACTAGCGGGGGGAACAGATACGCAGTATTTT.